Only a few counts were recorded for the clone carrying this T cell receptor beta chain. What it recognizes is unknown. J gave up 1 base and V 4 bases, and 6 bases lay outside the gene matches. Germline V gene data show CDR1 as SGHRS and CDR2 as YFSETQ. The CDR3 has 16 residues. The entry originates in a study of CD8 T cells in ankylosing spondylitis. Findings of the study overall: A TCR beta motif of 7 to 9 highly homologous variants seemed to mark ankylosing spondylitis blood.

TCRdb re-analysed the 5' RACE reads in MiXCR, keeping a single row per CDR3 protein. Here the sample spans under 850,000 distinct CDR3 sequences, over 15% being singletons. Sequencing was performed on blood, either unsorted or a sorted T cell fraction (not recorded which). This receptor was taken from a male donor with ankylosing spondylitis. The gene calls are TRBV5-1 and TRBJ2-3; 10 bases agree with TRBD2. The CDR3 bases are TGCGCCAGCAGCCCGGCTGGACTAGCGGGCACAGATACGCAGTATTTT. Translated: CASSPAGLAGTDTQYF.